These 29 T cell receptor beta chains originate from one sample sequenced in a study of cytomegalovirus exposure and HLA in healthy donors. The PCR made use of 60 Vbeta and 13 Jbeta primers. Repertoires were generated with immunoSEQ multiplex PCR, while TCRdb's copy carries only in-frame clones and drops some. The table lists about 94,000 clones, around 66% of them singletons. The specimen sequenced was PBMCs. These TCRs come from a young man in good health and CMV-seronegative.

The sample holds a few counts of this clone. The chain couples TRBV27 to TRBJ2-2; tentatively, D is TRBD2 (6 bases). Germline values: CDR1 MNHEY, CDR2 SMNVEV (reference sequence). V was cut by 3 bases and J by 4 bases, with 9 bases left in between. The CDR3 extends over 14 amino acids. The CDR3, as DNA: TGTGCCAGCAGTTTCGGACTAACCACCGGGGAGCTGTTTTTT. This translates into CASSFGLTTGELFF.

The chain employs TRBV7-2 and TRBJ1-3; 7 bases fit TRBD1. Germline V gene sequence: CDR1 SGHTA, CDR2 FQGNSA. CDR3 size: 17 residues. Trimming took 5 bases from V and 0 from J; bases not matched to a gene: 10. The CDR3: CASSALRTGRSGNTIYF. The DNA of the CDR3 is TGTGCCAGCAGCGCGCTCAGGACAGGCCGCTCTGGAAACACCATATATTTT.

This clone was counted a single time. The chain employs TRBV6-5 and TRBJ1-2; 7 bases agree with TRBD1. V shed 4 bases and J 6 bases; nucleotides not matched to a gene: 8. The germline V gene has CDR1 MNHEY and CDR2 SVGAGI. The CDR3 is 14 residues long. The CDR3 DNA reads TGTGCCAGCAGTTCAAACGACAGGGTAGATGGCTACACCTTC. This gives the protein CASSSNDRVDGYTF.

This clone appeared a few times. This sequence joins TRBV9 and TRBJ2-4; 7 bases align to TRBD1. Germline-derived CDR1 and CDR2 are SGDLS and YYNGEE. This CDR3 comprises 15 residues. V dropped 4 bases and J dropped 9; count of bases not matched to a gene: 13. Here the CDR3 DNA reads TGTGCCAGCAGCAGAGACCTTAACAGGGGCAGCATTCAGTACTTC. This codes for CASSRDLNRGSIQYF.

This chain uses TRBV7-8 with TRBJ2-3, with 13 positions matching TRBD2. This CDR3 is built from 17 residues. Trimming removed 4 bases from V and 7 bases from J; junction bases left unmatched: 11. Per germline, CDR1 SGHVS and CDR2 FQNEAQ. The DNA of the CDR3 is TGTGCCAGCAGCTCAGAGACTAGCGGGAGGTTCGCGAATACGCAGTATTTT. Its translation is CASSSETSGRFANTQYF.

Worth noting for this clone: At one end the junction does not follow the germline gene, possibly because of a read error. The V and J genes are TRBV9 and TRBJ2-1; D unclear. Germline CDR1 is SGDLS and CDR2 is YYNGEE. This CDR3 region has 14 residues. CDR3 DNA: TGTGCCAGCAACGTAGGTGGAGCCTACAATGAGCAGTTCTTC. Translating it yields CASNVGGAYNEQFF.

V gene TRBV18 combines with J gene TRBJ2-3, with 12 positions matching TRBD2. CDR3 size: 18 residues. V shed 2 bases and J 0 bases; nucleotides not matched to a gene: 6. Per the germline V gene, CDR1 is KGHSH and CDR2 is LQKENI. In DNA form, the CDR3 reads TGTGCCAGCTCACCATCCCTAGCGGGAGGGACCAGCACAGATACGCAGTATTTT. Protein: CASSPSLAGGTSTDTQYF.

The CDR3 bases are TGTGCCTCTAAGGAGGGACCCGGGGAGCTGTTTTTT. Its translation is CASKEGPGELFF. The rearrangement joins TRBV2 to TRBJ2-2, with D perhaps matching TRBD2 (6 bases). V lost 11 bases to trimming and J lost 6 bases, with 13 bases between them. The CDR3 extends over 12 amino acids. The germline gives CDR1 SNHLY, CDR2 FYNNEI.

The V gene is TRBV15, the J gene TRBJ2-7; D is unresolved. The germline V and J ends were trimmed by 0 bases and 0 bases, with 6 bases remaining between them. Per germline, CDR1 LNHNV and CDR2 YYDKDF (reference sequence). This CDR3 spans 14 amino acids. The CDR3 bases are TGTGCCACCAGCAGAGATAGAGGCTCCTACGAGCAGTACTTC. Protein: CATSRDRGSYEQYF.

The chain employs TRBV6-1 and TRBJ1-5; tentative D call: TRBD1 (6 bases). This CDR3 contains 14 residues. Germline loops: CDR1 MNHNS, CDR2 SASEGT. V was clipped by 6 bases and J by 5 bases, with 14 bases between them. Here the CDR3 reads CASSLSGAYQPQHF. The CDR3 nucleotides read TGTGCCAGCAGCCTCTCAGGGGCCTATCAGCCCCAGCATTTT.

This clone has just a few counts. The V gene is TRBV7-2, the J gene TRBJ2-3; 8 bases align to TRBD2. V lost 1 base, J lost 2 bases, and 8 bases stayed unmatched. The CDR3 is made up of 17 amino acids. The germline CDR1 and CDR2 sequences are SGHTA and FQGNSA. CDR3 residues: CASSLGTSGGLTDTQYF. The CDR3, as DNA: TGTGCCAGCAGCTTAGGTACATCGGGAGGGCTCACAGATACGCAGTATTTT.

This clone was counted between two and nine times. The CDR3 coding sequence is TGTGCCATCAGTGAGGTGAGAGGGACTGAAGCTTTCTTT. It is translated as CAISEVRGTEAFF. The chain carries TRBV10-3 and TRBJ1-1; D ambiguous. CDR3 length equals 13 residues. V dropped 2 bases and J dropped 5 bases, with 9 bases sitting between them. CDR1 and CDR2 (germline): ENHRY, SYGVKD.

In regard to this clone: The junction and the germline gene differ at one end; a read error may be behind it. This sequence joins TRBV7-9 and TRBJ1-5; 11 bases map to TRBD1. The CDR3 is made up of 16 amino acids. CDR1 is SEHNR, CDR2 FQNEAQ, per germline (reference sequence). The chain's CDR3 is CSSSLGWTGGGQPQHF. In nucleotides, the CDR3 is TGTTCCAGCAGCTTAGGGTGGACAGGGGGCGGTCAGCCCCAGCATTTT.

This clone was seen only a few times. V usage is TRBV27 and J usage is TRBJ1-2; 9 nucleotides line up with TRBD1. Germline-derived CDR1 and CDR2 are MNHEY and SMNVEV (reference sequence). The CDR3 runs to 16 residues. V lost 2 bases, J lost 4 bases, and 8 bases stayed unmatched. CDR3 DNA sequence: TGTGCCAGCAGTTTAGGTTCAACAGGGGGCCCCTATGGCTACACCTTC. Its protein product is CASSLGSTGGPYGYTF.

This clone was detected only a few times. The chain employs TRBV10-1 and TRBJ2-7, with D unclear. CDR1 is WNHNN and CDR2 is SYGVQD in the germline V gene (reference sequence). Trimming stripped 4 bases from V and 7 bases from J, with 14 bases between. CDR3 length: 13 amino acids. The CDR3 spells CASSGSLHWEQYF. DNA for the CDR3: TGCGCCAGCAGTGGGAGCCTCCATTGGGAGCAGTACTTC.

This clone was recorded only once. V usage is TRBV18 and J usage is TRBJ2-5; 7 bases line up with TRBD1. Germline V gene lookup returns CDR1 KGHSH and CDR2 LQKENI. This CDR3 has 18 amino acids. V lost 2 bases to trimming and J lost 1 base; unmatched junction nucleotides: 13. CDR3 sequence: CASSPNSSGQITQETQYF. In DNA, the CDR3 is TGTGCCAGCTCACCAAATTCGTCGGGACAGATAACCCAAGAGACCCAGTACTTC.

In this sample, this clone turned up a few times. The chain employs TRBV18 and TRBJ2-1; D might be TRBD1 (6 bases). Germline CDR1 KGHSH, CDR2 LQKENI. Deletions cut 3 bases from V and 9 bases from J, with 12 bases between. This CDR3 is built from 13 residues. For the CDR3, the DNA is TGTGCCAGCTCACCGATACAGGGCGGTGAGCAGTTCTTC. This translates into CASSPIQGGEQFF.

The CDR3 sequence is CASSVLGQGNEKLFF. In nucleotides, the CDR3 is TGTGCCAGCAGCGTCCTGGGACAGGGTAATGAAAAACTGTTTTTT. The chain couples TRBV9 to TRBJ1-4, with TRBD1 matching 9 bases. The CDR3 is made up of 15 amino acids. J lost 4 bases, V lost 2 bases, and 3 bases had no gene match. Germline-derived CDR1 and CDR2 are SGDLS and YYNGEE. The entire variable domain, with the rest obtained from reference TRBV9 and TRBJ1-4, is as follows: DSGVTQTPKHLITATGQRVTLRCSPRSGDLSVYWYQQSLDQGLQFLIQYYNGEERAKGNILERFSAQQFPDLHSELNLSSLELGDSALYFCASSVLGQGNEKLFFGSGTQLSVL.

The CDR3 here is CASSQDLGQGWYGYTF. In DNA, the CDR3 is TGCGCCAGCAGCCAAGATCTGGGACAGGGTTGGTATGGCTACACCTTC. J is TRBJ1-2 and V is TRBV4-1, with 9 bases aligning to TRBD1. V was clipped by 0 bases and J by 5 bases; unmatched bases: 7. Germline loops: CDR1 MGHRA, CDR2 YSYEKL. The CDR3 length is 16 residues.

The chain employs TRBV12-5 and TRBJ1-4; D is possibly TRBD1 (5 bases). This CDR3 has 16 amino acids. CDR1 is LGHNT, CDR2 FRNRAP, per germline. V shed 10 bases and J shed 6 bases, with 24 bases lying between them. DNA for the CDR3: TGTGCTACCCCGGGCATCCTGAAGGGGTCGGATGAAAAACTGTTTTTT. Its protein product is CATPGILKGSDEKLFF.

This clone was counted a few times. This sequence joins TRBV25-1 and TRBJ1-4; D remains ambiguous. V was pared by 5 bases and J by 7 bases, with 17 bases between. The CDR3 covers 15 residues. CDR1 and CDR2 (germline): MGHDK, SYGVNS. CDR3 in amino acids: CASSNHPGAGEKLFF. CDR3 coding DNA: TGTGCCAGCAGTAACCATCCAGGAGCGGGTGAAAAACTGTTTTTT.

This clone showed up just a few times. V and J are TRBV9 and TRBJ2-1; D perhaps matches TRBD2 (5 bases). CDR3 length equals 16 residues. The germline V gene encodes CDR1 SGDLS and CDR2 YYNGEE. V was shortened by 4 bases and J by 0 bases, with 14 bases between the two germline ends. In DNA form, the CDR3 reads TGTGCCAGCAGCCCGACTGACTATTTCTCCTACAATGAGCAGTTCTTC. It is translated as CASSPTDYFSYNEQFF.

This clone has just a few counts. CDR3 sequence: CASNDGATNEKLFF. The CDR3 coding sequence is TGTGCCAGCAATGACGGAGCAACTAATGAAAAACTGTTTTTT. The chain uses TRBV28 and TRBJ1-4; D remains ambiguous. CDR3 size: 14 residues. CDR1 is MDHEN, CDR2 SYDVKM, per germline. The V gene lost 7 bases and the J gene lost 0 bases, with 9 bases spanning the gap.

V and J are TRBV4-1 and TRBJ1-1, with 8 bases matching TRBD1. This CDR3 is 15 amino acids long. Germline lookup yields CDR1 MGHRA and CDR2 YSYEKL. The V and J ends lost 1 base and 6 bases, in that order; junction bases with no gene match: 7. CDR3 loop: CASSQGDRPSAEAFF. The CDR3 bases are TGCGCCAGCAGCCAAGGGGACAGGCCAAGTGCTGAAGCTTTCTTT.

The chain employs TRBV6-1 and TRBJ2-7; the match to TRBD1 covers 7 bases. The CDR3 loop spans 13 amino acids. Looked up from germline, CDR1 is MNHNS and CDR2 is SASEGT. V lost 6 bases, J lost 3 bases, and 5 bases stayed unmatched. CDR3 region: CASSVTGNYEQYF. The CDR3 nucleotides read TGTGCCAGCAGCGTGACAGGGAACTACGAGCAGTACTTC.

The chain uses TRBV4-1 and TRBJ2-2; the D gene is possibly TRBD1 (6 bases). Trimming left V 3 bases short and J 5 bases short, with 22 bases between. From germline, CDR1 is MGHRA and CDR2 YSYEKL. This CDR3 is built from 18 residues. Here the CDR3 DNA reads TGCGCCAGCAGCCAGGAACCAACTGCCTTTACAGGGACCGGGGAGCTGTTTTTT. This sequence encodes CASSQEPTAFTGTGELFF.

This chain uses TRBV6-5 with TRBJ1-1, with no clear D. There are 14 residues in the CDR3. Trimming removed 0 bases from V and 7 bases from J, with 12 bases in between. Germline lookup yields CDR1 MNHEY and CDR2 SVGAGI. The CDR3 sequence is CASSYSTRKNEAFF. The CDR3 region has the DNA TGTGCCAGCAGTTACTCGACCAGGAAGAATGAAGCTTTCTTT.

The chain links TRBV6-1 to TRBJ2-7, with D tentatively TRBD1 (5 bases). Germline lookup yields CDR1 MNHNS and CDR2 SASEGT. The CDR3 loop spans 15 amino acids. V shed 0 bases and J shed 6 bases, with 15 bases lying between them. The CDR3 loop reads CASSEAYRPISEQYF. CDR3 sequence (DNA): TGTGCCAGCAGTGAAGCTTACAGGCCTATATCCGAGCAGTACTTC.

This clone has just a few counts. The chain uses TRBV11-3 and TRBJ2-5; D is perhaps TRBD1 (6 bases). The germline CDR1 and CDR2 sequences are SGHNT and YENEEA. The CDR3 is made up of 15 amino acids. Trimming stripped 5 bases from V and 5 bases from J, with 18 bases between. The CDR3 nucleotides read TGTGCCAGCAGCCCCCAGACAGGTTGGGGTGAGACCCAGTACTTC. Translating gives CASSPQTGWGETQYF.